The clone carrying this T cell receptor beta chain was observed at least ten times. Time point of the sample: sample taken at primary tumor resection. Donation came from 70 or so patients with untreated early-stage non-small cell lung cancer. Frozen PBMC, nontumor lung or tumor provided whole RNA, which was sequenced unsorted. The CDR3 has 13 amino acids. The data stem from a study of spatial heterogeneity in lung cancer. About the research overall: The study observed each unique TCR and UMI combination more than ten times on average in raw reads.

MiXCR was run by TCRdb on the 5' RACE reads, yielding one entry per CDR3 protein. The repertoire includes fewer than 40,000 distinct CDR3 sequences, around 7.2% of them detected once, and approximately 30% sits in the top ten. The sequences come from PBMCs, collected at surgery. The chain joins TRBV1 to TRBJ2-7; the D call of TRBD1 is as the table states it, not checked on the DNA. TRBV1 is classified as a pseudogene. The clonotype comes from a male donor with early-stage non-small cell lung cancer. The CDR3 loop is CTSSGHPSYEQYV. The CDR3 DNA is TGCACCAGCAGTGGACACCCTTCCTACGAGCAGTACGTC.